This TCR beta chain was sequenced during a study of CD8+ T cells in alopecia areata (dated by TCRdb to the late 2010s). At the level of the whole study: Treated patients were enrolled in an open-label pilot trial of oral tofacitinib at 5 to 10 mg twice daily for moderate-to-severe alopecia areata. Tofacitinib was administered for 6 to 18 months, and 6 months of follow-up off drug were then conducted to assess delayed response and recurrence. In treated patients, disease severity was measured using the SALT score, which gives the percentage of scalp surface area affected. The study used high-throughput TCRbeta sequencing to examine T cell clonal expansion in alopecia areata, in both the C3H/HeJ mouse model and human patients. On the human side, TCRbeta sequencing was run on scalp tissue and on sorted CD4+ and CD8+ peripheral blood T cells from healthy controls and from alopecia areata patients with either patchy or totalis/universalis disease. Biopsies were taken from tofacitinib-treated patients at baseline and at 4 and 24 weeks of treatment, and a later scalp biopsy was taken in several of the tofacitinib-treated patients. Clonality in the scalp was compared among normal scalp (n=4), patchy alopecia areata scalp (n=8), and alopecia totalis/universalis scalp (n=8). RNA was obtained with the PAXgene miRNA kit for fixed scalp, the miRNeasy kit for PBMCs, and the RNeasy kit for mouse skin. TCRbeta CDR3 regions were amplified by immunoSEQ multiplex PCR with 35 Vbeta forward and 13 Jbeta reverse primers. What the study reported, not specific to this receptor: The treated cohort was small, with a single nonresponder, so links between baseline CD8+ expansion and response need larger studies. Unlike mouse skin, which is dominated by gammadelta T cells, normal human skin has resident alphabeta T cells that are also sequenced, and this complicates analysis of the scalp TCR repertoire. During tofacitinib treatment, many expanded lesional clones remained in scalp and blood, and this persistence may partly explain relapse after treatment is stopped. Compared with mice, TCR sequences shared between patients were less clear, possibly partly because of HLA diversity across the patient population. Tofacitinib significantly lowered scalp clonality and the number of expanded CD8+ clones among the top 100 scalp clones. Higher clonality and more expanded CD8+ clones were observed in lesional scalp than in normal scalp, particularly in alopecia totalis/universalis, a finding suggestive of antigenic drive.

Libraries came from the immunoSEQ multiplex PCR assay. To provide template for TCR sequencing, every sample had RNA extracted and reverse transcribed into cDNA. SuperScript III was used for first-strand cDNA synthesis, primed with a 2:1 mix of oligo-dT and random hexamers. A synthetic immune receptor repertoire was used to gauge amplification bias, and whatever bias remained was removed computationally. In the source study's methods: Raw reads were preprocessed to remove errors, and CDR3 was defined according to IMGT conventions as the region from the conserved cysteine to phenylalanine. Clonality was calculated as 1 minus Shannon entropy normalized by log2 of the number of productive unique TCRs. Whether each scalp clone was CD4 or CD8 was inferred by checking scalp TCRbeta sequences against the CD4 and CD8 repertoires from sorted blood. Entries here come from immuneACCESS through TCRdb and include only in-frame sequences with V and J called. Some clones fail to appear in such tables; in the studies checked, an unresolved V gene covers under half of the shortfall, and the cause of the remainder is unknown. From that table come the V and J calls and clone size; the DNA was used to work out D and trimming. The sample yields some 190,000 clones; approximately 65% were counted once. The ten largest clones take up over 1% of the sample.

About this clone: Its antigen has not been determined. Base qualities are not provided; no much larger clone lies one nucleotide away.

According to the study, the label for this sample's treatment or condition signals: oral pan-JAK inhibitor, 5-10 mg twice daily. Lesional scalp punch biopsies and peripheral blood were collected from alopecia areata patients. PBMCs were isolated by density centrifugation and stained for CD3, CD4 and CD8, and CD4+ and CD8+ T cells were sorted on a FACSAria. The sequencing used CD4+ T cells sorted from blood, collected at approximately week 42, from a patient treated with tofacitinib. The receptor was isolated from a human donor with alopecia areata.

The DNA sequence follows: TGTGCCTGGAGTTACGGGGCCCATAACAATCAGCCCCAGCATTTT. It is translated as CAWSYGAHNNQPQHF. This chain joins TRBV30 to TRBJ1-5; the D region possibly corresponds to TRBD1 (5 bases align). V gives up 2 bases and J gives up 3 bases, and the segment between their germline ends measures 14 bases. For CDR1 and CDR2, the germline V gene (reference sequence) lists GTSNPN and SVGIG. The CDR3 spans 15 residues, from the cysteine through the phenylalanine. The CDR3 DNA has 45 bases and is translated from base 1.